These 9 T cell receptor beta chains were all obtained from the same sample, sequenced in a study of early T cells in non-severe SARS-CoV-2 infection. TCRdb re-derived calls from the 5' RACE reads in MiXCR, one entry per CDR3 protein. This table holds about 35,000 distinct CDR3 sequences, more than 5% found once. The specimen sequenced was whole blood. These receptors originate from an adult who was a healthcare worker with PCR-confirmed SARS-CoV-2 infection or an uninfected control (not recorded which).

The V gene is TRBV3-1, the J gene TRBJ2-1, with D unresolved. CDR1 is LGHDT and CDR2 is YNNKEL in the germline V gene (reference sequence). The CDR3 consists of 13 residues. V was cut by 1 base and J by 4 bases, with 5 bases left in between. The DNA for the CDR3 is TGTGCCAGCAGCCAAGCCCGGTACAATGAGCAGTTCTTC. The encoded protein is CASSQARYNEQFF.

This clonotype has ten or more counts. The chain couples TRBV7-9 to TRBJ2-1; 9 positions match TRBD1. This CDR3 contains 15 residues. Germline CDR1 reads SEHNR; CDR2 reads FQNEAQ (reference sequence). With 1 base clipped from V and 7 bases from J, the junction kept 5 bases outside the gene matches. The CDR3 sequence: CASSLDRGRKNEQFF. CDR3 bases: TGTGCCAGCAGCTTAGACAGGGGGCGCAAGAATGAGCAGTTCTTC. Combining the CDR3 with reference TRBV7-9 and TRBJ2-1 gives the whole variable domain DTGVSQNPRHKITKRGQNVTFRCDPISEHNRLYWYRQTLGQGPEFLTYFQNEAQLEKSRLLSDRFSAERPKGSFSTLEIQRTEQGDSAMYLCASSLDRGRKNEQFFGPGTRLTVL.

This clonotype has ten or more counts. This chain links TRBV2 with TRBJ2-1; 13 bases are a match to TRBD2. The V segment lost 6 bases and the J segment 6 bases; nucleotides outside the gene matches: 8. This CDR3 comprises 16 residues. Looked up from germline, CDR1 is SNHLY and CDR2 is FYNNEI. The CDR3 region has the DNA TGTGCCAGCAGGCGGACTAGCGGGGGAGGAGCCAATGAGCAGTTCTTC. Translated: CASRRTSGGGANEQFF. The full variable domain, with the rest looked up from reference TRBV2 and TRBJ2-1, is EPEVTQTPSHQVTQMGQEVILRCVPISNHLYFYWYRQILGQKVEFLVSFYNNEISEKSEIFDDQFSVERPDGSNFTLKIRSTKLEDSAMYFCASRRTSGGGANEQFFGPGTRLTVL.

V and J are TRBV28 and TRBJ2-7, with TRBD2 as a possible D gene (5 bases). The ends were cut back, 5 bases at V and 6 bases at J, with 11 bases in the middle. The CDR3 has 12 amino acids. Germline V lookup: CDR1 MDHEN, CDR2 SYDVKM. In DNA, the CDR3 is TGTGCCAGCAGTACTAGTGTGAGCGAGCAGTACTTC. Translated, it gives CASSTSVSEQYF.

This clonotype was seen repeatedly, ten times or more. This chain joins TRBV6-5 and TRBJ2-7; maybe TRBD1 (6 bases). V was pared by 2 bases and J by 1 base, with 12 bases between. Germline V gives CDR1 MNHEY, CDR2 SVGAGI. This CDR3 region has 15 residues. CDR3 region: CASSYRRDTSYEQYF. The CDR3 DNA is TGTGCCAGCAGTTACCGCCGGGACACTTCCTACGAGCAGTACTTC.

This clonotype ranks as medium-sized. CDR3 loop: CASSLSYRSEQFF. The CDR3 DNA reads TGTGCCAGCAGCTTATCGTACAGGAGTGAGCAGTTCTTC. The chain has TRBV7-2 and TRBJ2-1, with D tentatively TRBD1 (5 bases). The CDR3 contains 13 residues. Germline V gene sequence: CDR1 SGHTA, CDR2 FQGNSA. The ends were cut back, 2 bases at V and 9 bases at J, with 11 bases in the middle. Looking up the rest from reference TRBV7-2 and TRBJ2-1 gives the full variable domain: GAGVSQSPSNKVTEKGKDVELRCDPISGHTALYWYRQSLGQGLEFLIYFQGNSAPDKSGLPSDRFSAERTGGSVSTLTIQRTQQEDSAVYLCASSLSYRSEQFFGPGTRLTVL.

The CDR3 loop is CASSLLGAIGRQHF. The CDR3, as DNA: TGTGCCAGCAGTTTGCTAGGGGCAATTGGACGCCAGCATTTT. The rearrangement uses TRBV28 and TRBJ1-5; weak D call: TRBD1 (5 bases). V gave up 3 bases and J gave up 12 bases, with 18 bases separating them. The germline V gene encodes CDR1 MDHEN and CDR2 SYDVKM. This CDR3 contains 14 residues.

This clonotype was counted ten times or more. The chain combines TRBV2 with TRBJ1-6; possible D gene TRBD1, 5 bases. CDR1 and CDR2 (germline): SNHLY, FYNNEI. The CDR3 has 13 residues. V lost 7 bases and J 8 bases, leaving 12 bases between the germline ends. CDR3 loop: CASTGQGDSPLHF. DNA of the CDR3: TGTGCCAGCACCGGGCAGGGAGATTCACCCCTCCACTTT.

This clonotype was counted ten times or more. Here the CDR3 reads CASSLGQGGHNEQFF. The DNA of the CDR3 is TGTGCCAGCAGTTTAGGGCAGGGGGGACACAATGAGCAGTTCTTC. This sequence joins TRBV12-3 or TRBV12-4 and TRBJ2-1; perhaps TRBD1 as D (7 bases). Trimming took off 1 base at V and 5 bases at J, with 12 bases between the two ends. The CDR3 loop spans 15 amino acids.